This T cell receptor beta chain comes out of a study of blood T cell repertoires in COVID-19. Across the whole study: In each case, the material was cDNA or gDNA derived from T cells, B-cell-depleted T cells, or PBMCs.

Germline V lookup: CDR1 MNHEY, CDR2 SVGAGI. This CDR3 is 14 amino acids long. Deletions cut 4 bases from V and 2 bases from J, with 11 bases between. How the authors handled the data: Estimation of nucleated cell counts relied on the amplification of reference gene primers. Assay: immunoSEQ multiplex PCR; the TCRdb copy retains only in-frame clones and omits some. V, J and clone size derive from that table, while D and trimming were established from the DNA sequence. Of 100,000 to 140,000 clones listed, about 90% are singletons. The sample consisted of peripheral blood. This chain joins TRBV6-5 and TRBJ1-2; D is perhaps TRBD1 (6 bases). This clonotype was obtained from a woman aged 25-40 years with acute or convalescent COVID-19. The CDR3 region is CASSLDSQNYGYTF. CDR3 in DNA: TGTGCCAGCAGTTTGGACAGTCAGAACTATGGCTACACCTTC.